This TCR beta chain was recorded in a study of identical twins. Study-level results: Insertions ran lower in abundant cord blood beta clonotypes, though not in memory repertoires.

Concerning this clonotype: Its antigen is undetermined. An end of the junction differs from the germline gene, which may be a read error.

CDR3 size: 16 residues. Germline V gene lookup returns CDR1 MNHNS and CDR2 SASEGT. In every case, the donor was a healthy Caucasian. TCRdb itself ran the 5' RACE reads through MiXCR, one entry per CDR3 protein. The sample records about 890,000 distinct CDR3 sequences, 9% to 15% being singletons. These same data were also listed under a study on yellow fever vaccine responses in identical twins. In that study: Twins reportedly mounted vaccine T cell responses that seemed partly convergent, partly personalized.

The receptor was isolated from a woman aged 18-29 years in good health. Sequencing input: PBMCs. The chain employs TRBV6-1 and TRBJ1-6; D is ambiguous. The CDR3 nucleotides read TGTGCCAGCAGAGAGAGGGAAAAGCTTTATAATTCACCCCTCAACTTT. Residues: CASREREKLYNSPLNF.